Listed here are 23 T cell receptor beta chains from one sample, sequenced in a study of a mutant IDH1 vaccine in newly diagnosed glioma. The time point here: week 23, last vaccination. Vaccinated patients received 300 ug of mutant IDH1 20-mer peptide per dose, with topical imiquimod. The assay was immunoSEQ multiplex PCR, and TCRdb's table has in-frame clones only and misses some. Among roughly 43,000 clones listed, 65% to 85% were seen once. The antigens for these receptors are not known. The source material was PBMCs, sampled from a glioma patient whose treatment included an IDH1 peptide vaccine. Receptors were obtained from a woman younger than 35 with glioma. Some clones in this sample may be carry-over from other donors' samples.

The V and J genes are TRBV7-2 and TRBJ1-5; D gene ambiguous. This CDR3 is 12 amino acids long. Germline lookup yields CDR1 SGHTA and CDR2 FQGNSA. Trimming pared 1 base from V and 6 bases from J, leaving 4 bases between. CDR3 region: CASSLEVQPQHF. The CDR3 nucleotides are TGTGCCAGCAGCTTAGAGGTTCAGCCCCAGCATTTT.

This sequence joins TRBV4-3 and TRBJ1-5; D remains ambiguous. V was cut by 0 bases and J by 9 bases, with 9 bases left in between. Germline assignment: CDR1 LGHNA and CDR2 YSLEER. This CDR3 has 13 residues. CDR3 protein: CASSQEAGRPQHF. CDR3 nucleotides: TGCGCCAGCAGCCAAGAGGCTGGTCGGCCCCAGCATTTT.

V usage is TRBV4-1 and J usage is TRBJ1-4; TRBD1 aligns across 9 bases. Germline values: CDR1 MGHRA, CDR2 YSYEKL. This CDR3 is built from 16 residues. V shed 2 bases, J shed 11 bases, and the junction held 12 bases outside the gene matches. CDR3 sequence (DNA): TGCGCCAGCAGCCAACCTCACAGGGGGCCGGCCGTTAAACTGTTTTTT. Translated, it gives CASSQPHRGPAVKLFF.

This clone was picked up one time. The gene calls are TRBV19 and TRBJ1-6; the D is unclear. This CDR3 region has 14 residues. V dropped 2 bases and J dropped 6 bases, with 8 bases sitting between them. Looked up from germline, CDR1 is LNHDA and CDR2 is SQIVND (reference sequence). CDR3 coding DNA: TGTGCCAGTAGTATAAGAGGAGGTAATTCACCCCTCCACTTT. The encoded protein is CASSIRGGNSPLHF.

The rearrangement joins TRBV10-2 to TRBJ1-2; weak D call: TRBD1 (5 bases). V dropped 3 bases and J dropped 3 bases, with 11 bases sitting between them. Germline CDR1 and CDR2: WSHSY and SAAADI. There are 14 residues in the CDR3. The CDR3: CASSDRGRDYGYTF. CDR3 nucleotides: TGCGCCAGCAGTGACCGGGGCAGGGACTATGGCTACACCTTC.

The V gene is TRBV10-3, the J gene TRBJ2-3; 11 bases agree with TRBD2. Per the germline V gene, CDR1 is ENHRY and CDR2 is SYGVKD. V trimming: 6 bases; J trimming: 0 bases; junction bases outside the gene matches: 2. The CDR3 extends over 15 amino acids. CDR3 bases: TGTGCCATCAGATTAGCGGGGGGGAGCACAGATACGCAGTATTTT. It yields the protein CAIRLAGGSTDTQYF.

The chain employs TRBV28 and TRBJ1-3, with D maybe TRBD1 (6 bases). Germline lookup yields CDR1 MDHEN and CDR2 SYDVKM. The CDR3 covers 14 residues. Trimming shortened V by 7 bases and J by 1 base, and 11 bases separated the two germline ends. The CDR3: CASTVGGSGNTIYF. The CDR3 bases are TGTGCCAGCACTGTAGGGGGTTCTGGAAACACCATATATTTT.

The chain couples TRBV28 to TRBJ2-7, with a tentative D call TRBD2 (6 bases). Germline CDR1 and CDR2: MDHEN and SYDVKM. This CDR3 spans 15 amino acids. V lost 1 base, J lost 2 bases, and 12 bases lay in between. The CDR3 loop is CASSLSSVGTYEQYF. The CDR3 nucleotides read TGTGCCAGCAGTTTATCTAGCGTTGGGACCTACGAGCAGTACTTC.

The chain combines TRBV14 with TRBJ2-5; D not certain. Germline V gives CDR1 SGHDN, CDR2 FVKESK. With 1 base removed from V and 7 bases from J, the gap between germline ends came to 4 bases. The CDR3 contains 11 residues. This chain's CDR3 is CASSQGGTQYF. The DNA of the CDR3 is TGTGCCAGCAGCCAAGGCGGGACCCAGTACTTC.

This chain joins TRBV5-4 and TRBJ1-1, with unresolved D. Germline V gene sequence: CDR1 SGHNT, CDR2 YYREEE (reference sequence). Trimming pared 2 bases from V and 5 bases from J, leaving 19 bases between. The CDR3 is made up of 16 amino acids. CDR3 in amino acids: CASSLTRLVAGTEAFF. As DNA, the CDR3 is TGTGCCAGCAGCTTAACGAGGTTGGTAGCCGGGACTGAAGCTTTCTTT.

V is TRBV7-8 and J is TRBJ1-5; D not resolved. The CDR3 has 17 residues. V was pared by 3 bases and J by 0 bases, with 15 bases between. The germline V gene has CDR1 SGHVS and CDR2 FQNEAQ. Written as DNA, the CDR3 is TGTGCCAGCAGCTTTTCGGTGGCAACGGATAGCAATCAGCCCCAGCATTTT. Translating it yields CASSFSVATDSNQPQHF.

V usage is TRBV7-3 and J usage is TRBJ2-7; D may be TRBD2 (6 bases). This CDR3 is built from 14 residues. Trimming shortened V by 5 bases and J by 4 bases, and 15 bases separated the two germline ends. In germline, CDR1 is SGHTA, CDR2 FQGTGA. The CDR3 sequence: CASSPTGTLYEQYF. The CDR3, as DNA: TGTGCCAGCAGCCCTACCGGGACTTTGTACGAGCAGTACTTC.

The gene calls are TRBV7-7 and TRBJ2-5, with TRBD2 identical over 13 bases. With 3 bases clipped from V and 5 bases from J, the junction kept 3 bases outside the gene matches. CDR1 and CDR2 from the germline V gene are SSHAT and FNYEAQ (reference sequence). This CDR3 contains 15 residues. The CDR3: CASSLGLAGRETQYF. CDR3 in DNA: TGTGCCAGCAGCTTGGGACTAGCGGGGCGGGAGACCCAGTACTTC. The complete variable domain, with remaining parts taken from reference TRBV7-7 and TRBJ2-5, reads GAGVSQSPRYKVTKRGQDVTLRCDPISSHATLYWYQQALGQGPEFLTYFNYEAQPDKSGLPSDRFSAERPEGSISTLTIQRTEQRDSAMYRCASSLGLAGRETQYFGPGTRLLVL.

The chain uses TRBV6-1 and TRBJ2-3; TRBD1 matches 8 bases. The V gene's germline CDR1 is MNHNS and CDR2 SASEGT. V shed 7 bases, J shed 1 base, and the junction held 7 bases outside the gene matches. This CDR3 region has 15 residues. The CDR3 bases are TGTGCCAGCAATCCAGACAGGGGCGGCACAGATACGCAGTATTTT. Protein: CASNPDRGGTDTQYF.

V gene TRBV7-6 combines with J gene TRBJ1-1, with TRBD1 identical over 8 bases. V shed 6 bases and J 5 bases; nucleotides not matched to a gene: 5. Germline-derived CDR1 and CDR2 are SGHVS and FNYEAQ. CDR3 size: 13 residues. For the CDR3, the DNA is TGTGCCAGCAGTTCCGGGACAGGAACTGAAGCTTTCTTT. Its protein is CASSSGTGTEAFF.

The V call is TRBV6-5, the J call TRBJ2-1; TRBD1 aligns across 9 bases. Looked up from germline, CDR1 is MNHEY and CDR2 is SVGAGI. The V and J ends lost 5 bases and 9 bases, in that order; junction bases with no gene match: 8. The CDR3 sequence is 14 residues long. The CDR3 here is CASSQGQGTLEQFF. DNA for the CDR3: TGTGCCAGCAGTCAGGGACAGGGCACGCTTGAGCAGTTCTTC.

The rearrangement links TRBV5-4 to TRBJ2-2; D is ambiguous. The germline CDR1 and CDR2 sequences are SGHNT and YYREEE (reference sequence). The CDR3 consists of 13 residues. The V gene lost 4 bases and the J gene lost 6 bases, with 10 bases spanning the gap. Written as DNA, the CDR3 is TGTGCCAGCAGCCCCCCTGGGCCCGGGGAGCTGTTTTTT. Its translation is CASSPPGPGELFF.

This rearrangement joins TRBV4-2 to TRBJ2-4, with D maybe TRBD2 (5 bases). V lost 5 bases, J lost 6 bases, and 20 bases lay in between. This CDR3 has 16 amino acids. Germline V lookup: CDR1 LGHNA, CDR2 YNFKEQ. CDR3 sequence reads: CASSRDLAVTGNIQYF. CDR3 bases: TGTGCCAGCAGCAGGGATCTAGCAGTGACGGGAAACATTCAGTACTTC.

This chain uses TRBV11-3 with TRBJ2-7; 10 nucleotides align to TRBD1. From germline, CDR1 is SGHNT and CDR2 YENEEA. The CDR3 contains 16 residues. Trimming took 4 bases from V and 2 from J; bases not matched to a gene: 8. The CDR3 DNA sequence: TGTGCCAGCAGCTCAACCGGGACAGGGGACCCCTACGAGCAGTACTTC. Its translation: CASSSTGTGDPYEQYF.

CDR3 nucleotide sequence: TGTGCCTCCACGGATAGGGGGCCAGATACGCAGTATTTT. Translating it yields CASTDRGPDTQYF. V and J are TRBV19 and TRBJ2-3; the match to TRBD1 covers 7 bases. CDR1 is LNHDA and CDR2 is SQIVND in the germline V gene (reference sequence). This CDR3 region has 13 residues. The junction had 9 bases not matched to a gene; V was cut back by 11 bases and J by 4 bases.

CDR3 in amino acids: CASSSGDEQYF. The CDR3 DNA is TGTGCCAGCAGCTCGGGGGACGAGCAGTACTTC. The chain recombines TRBV7-9 with TRBJ2-7; the D gene is possibly TRBD2 (6 bases). Trimming removed 4 bases at V and 5 bases at J, with 6 bases between. The length of the CDR3 is 11 residues. Germline V gene data show CDR1 as SEHNR and CDR2 as FQNEAQ (reference sequence). Filled out from reference TRBV7-9 and TRBJ2-7, the complete variable domain reads DTGVSQNPRHKITKRGQNVTFRCDPISEHNRLYWYRQTLGQGPEFLTYFQNEAQLEKSRLLSDRFSAERPKGSFSTLEIQRTEQGDSAMYLCASSSGDEQYFGPGTRLTVT.

This chain joins TRBV19 and TRBJ1-2; 8 bases fit TRBD1. Germline loops: CDR1 LNHDA, CDR2 SQIVND (reference sequence). V dropped 5 bases and J dropped 4; count of bases not matched to a gene: 3. The CDR3 covers 13 residues. The CDR3 bases are TGTGCCAGTAGTCCTGACAGGGGCTATGGCTACACCTTC. Translation gives CASSPDRGYGYTF.

V is TRBV25-1 and J is TRBJ1-3; possibly TRBD1 for D (5 bases). Trimming stripped 6 bases from V and 4 bases from J, with 13 bases between. Per germline, CDR1 MGHDK and CDR2 SYGVNS. The CDR3 is 14 residues long. In nucleotides, the CDR3 is TGTGCCAGCAGCGCGGGGCCTTCCGGAAACACCATATATTTT. It yields the protein CASSAGPSGNTIYF.